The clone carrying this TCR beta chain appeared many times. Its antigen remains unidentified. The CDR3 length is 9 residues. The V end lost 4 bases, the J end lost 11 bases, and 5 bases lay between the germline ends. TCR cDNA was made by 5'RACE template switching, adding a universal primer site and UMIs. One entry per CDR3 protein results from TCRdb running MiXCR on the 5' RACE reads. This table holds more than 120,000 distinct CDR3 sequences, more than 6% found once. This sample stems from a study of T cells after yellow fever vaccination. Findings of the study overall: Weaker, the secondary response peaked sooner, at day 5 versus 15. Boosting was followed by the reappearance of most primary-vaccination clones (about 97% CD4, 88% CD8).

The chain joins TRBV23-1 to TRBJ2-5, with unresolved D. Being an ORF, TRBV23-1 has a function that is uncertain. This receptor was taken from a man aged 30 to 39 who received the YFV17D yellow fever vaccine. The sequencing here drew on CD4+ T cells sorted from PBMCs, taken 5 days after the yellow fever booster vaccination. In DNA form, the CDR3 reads TGCGCCAGCAGTCCCCGTCAGTACTTC. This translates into CASSPRQYF.